This T cell receptor beta chain was sequenced for a study of blood T cell repertoires in COVID-19. TCRdb keeps only in-frame clones here, not all; method: immunoSEQ multiplex PCR. The sample lists around 390,000 clones; approximately 87% were seen once. Germline-derived CDR1 and CDR2 are MGHRA and YSYEKL. The V end lost 4 bases, the J end lost 4 bases, and 13 bases lay between the germline ends. The CDR3 spans 15 residues. The chain employs TRBV4-1 and TRBJ1-4; TRBD1 might be the D (5 bases). Sequencing was done on a sample of PBMCs or T cells enriched from blood (not recorded which). The TCR sequence derives from a woman between 50 and 59 years old who had recovered from COVID-19. CDR3 DNA sequence: TGCGCCAGCAGCCCGGACGGGGGGTTTAATGAAAAACTGTTTTTT. The encoded protein is CASSPDGGFNEKLFF.